The rows below give T cell receptor beta chains drawn from one sample of a study of radiation and T cells in renal cell carcinoma. This table comes from immunoSEQ multiplex PCR, and its TCRdb copy is limited to in-frame clones, with some not included. The sample lists approximately 90,000 clones, approximately 80% occurring once. The starting material was blood, obtained from a patient whose treatment included radiotherapy and nephrectomy. These receptors all come from a man in his forties or fifties with renal cell carcinoma. The CDR3 runs from the conserved cysteine through the conserved F or W. Each record gives: D gene, clone size, V gene, J gene, CDR3 protein, CDR3 DNA. The D gene is left open where the match is weak. Not every row has a clone size; where given, it reads once, few, many or a size class.

D: .; size: .; V: TRBV11-3; J: TRBJ2-5; CDR3: CASSFSFGTQYF; DNA: TGTGCCAGCAGCTTCAGTTTCGGGACCCAGTACTTC
D: .; size: .; V: TRBV11-2; J: TRBJ2-7; CDR3: CASSRRLDEQYF; DNA: TGTGCCAGCAGCCGTAGACTAGACGAGCAGTACTTC
D: TRBD2; size: .; V: TRBV6-1; J: TRBJ2-3; CDR3: CASSEILRERFGGTDTQYF; DNA: TGTGCCAGCAGTGAAATTTTGCGGGAGCGGTTCGGAGGCACAGATACGCAGTATTTT
D: .; size: .; V: TRBV29-1; J: TRBJ2-5; CDR3: CSAYLKQYF; DNA: TGCAGCGCCTACCTAAAGCAGTACTTC
D: TRBD2; size: .; V: TRBV30; J: TRBJ2-1; CDR3: CACQSGSLDLLQFF; DNA: TGTGCCTGCCAAAGCGGGAGTTTAGATTTGCTGCAGTTCTTC
D: TRBD2; size: .; V: TRBV2; J: TRBJ2-1; CDR3: CASSGVLSGGTNEQFF; DNA: TGTGCCAGCAGTGGAGTACTAAGCGGGGGGACCAATGAGCAGTTCTTC
D: .; size: once; V: TRBV5-1; J: TRBJ2-1; CDR3: CASSLGANDNEQFF; DNA: TGCGCCAGCAGCTTGGGCGCAAATGATAATGAGCAGTTCTTC
D: .; size: once; V: TRBV19; J: TRBJ1-1; CDR3: CASSTGVTANTEAFF; DNA: TGTGCCAGTAGTACTGGAGTGACAGCGAACACTGAAGCTTTCTTT
D: TRBD2; size: .; V: TRBV19; J: TRBJ2-3; CDR3: CASSQGGEEDTQYF; DNA: TGTGCCAGTAGCCAGGGAGGGGAGGAAGATACGCAGTATTTT
D: .; size: .; V: TRBV4-1; J: TRBJ2-5; CDR3: CASSQLAGTQYF; DNA: TGCGCCAGCAGCCAACTAGCCGGGACCCAGTACTTC
D: .; size: medium-sized; V: TRBV27; J: TRBJ2-7; CDR3: CASRASGVVFIAYEQYF; DNA: TGTGCCAGCAGAGCGAGTGGCGTCGTTTTCATCGCCTACGAGCAGTACTTC
D: .; size: .; V: TRBV2; J: TRBJ1-2; CDR3: CASSRLPRRGYTF; DNA: TGTGCCAGCAGTCGACTGCCCCGGCGAGGCTACACCTTC
D: .; size: .; V: TRBV18; J: TRBJ2-5; CDR3: CASSLGILETQYF; DNA: TGTGCCAGCTCACTGGGGATTCTGGAGACCCAGTACTTC
D: .; size: .; V: TRBV10-3; J: TRBJ2-1; CDR3: CAISETSSYNEQFF; DNA: TGTGCCATCAGTGAGACTAGCTCCTACAATGAGCAGTTCTTC
D: .; size: .; V: TRBV19; J: TRBJ2-2; CDR3: CASSVTVGAGELFF; DNA: TGTGCCAGTAGTGTGACCGTAGGGGCCGGGGAGCTGTTTTTT
D: .; size: .; V: TRBV7-9; J: TRBJ2-7; CDR3: CASSLEAPGEQYF; DNA: TGTGCCAGCAGCTTAGAAGCCCCGGGGGAGCAGTACTTC
D: TRBD1; size: .; V: TRBV6-5; J: TRBJ1-3; CDR3: CASSSDRARAGNTIYF; DNA: TGTGCCAGCAGTTCCGACAGGGCTCGAGCTGGAAACACCATATATTTT
D: TRBD1; size: .; V: TRBV28; J: TRBJ1-2; CDR3: CASSALGTGVYGYTF; DNA: TGTGCCAGCAGCGCCCTCGGGACAGGTGTCTATGGCTACACCTTC
D: TRBD2; size: .; V: TRBV6-1; J: TRBJ2-7; CDR3: CASWGLAGTYEQYF; DNA: TGTGCCAGCTGGGGGCTAGCGGGGACCTACGAGCAGTACTTC
D: .; size: .; V: TRBV19; J: TRBJ2-2; CDR3: CASSVGSWNTGELFF; DNA: TGTGCCAGTAGTGTGGGGAGTTGGAACACCGGGGAGCTGTTTTTT
D: .; size: .; V: TRBV28; J: TRBJ1-2; CDR3: CASSHLGPKSQNYGYTF; DNA: TGTGCCAGCAGTCATTTGGGCCCGAAGTCCCAGAACTATGGCTACACCTTC
D: .; size: few; V: TRBV7-2; J: TRBJ2-7; CDR3: CASSLVPGSSYEQYF; DNA: TGTGCCAGCAGCTTAGTCCCAGGGAGCTCCTACGAGCAGTACTTC
D: .; size: once; V: TRBV30; J: TRBJ2-7; CDR3: CAWTRGDGGFYEQYF; DNA: TGTGCCTGGACCCGTGGGGATGGGGGATTCTACGAGCAGTACTTC
D: .; size: .; V: TRBV5-1; J: TRBJ2-5; CDR3: CASSLTGDAAFQETQYF; DNA: TGCGCCAGCAGCCTAACGGGGGACGCGGCCTTCCAAGAGACCCAGTACTTC
D: TRBD2; size: .; V: TRBV7-8; J: TRBJ2-1; CDR3: CASNRASGYNEQFF; DNA: TGTGCCAGCAACCGGGCTAGCGGTTACAATGAGCAGTTCTTC
D: TRBD2; size: .; V: TRBV7-2; J: TRBJ2-1; CDR3: CASSLRTSGESYNEQFF; DNA: TGTGCCAGCAGCTTGCGAACTAGCGGGGAATCCTACAATGAGCAGTTCTTC
D: .; size: .; V: TRBV30; J: TRBJ2-6; CDR3: CAWSHGRTSGANVLTF; DNA: TGTGCCTGGAGTCACGGACGGACCTCTGGGGCCAACGTCCTGACTTTC
D: TRBD1; size: .; V: TRBV7-2; J: TRBJ1-2; CDR3: CASSLWDSRDGYTF; DNA: TGTGCCAGCAGCTTATGGGACAGTAGGGATGGCTACACCTTC
D: .; size: .; V: TRBV4-2; J: TRBJ1-2; CDR3: CASSQDVSTSGGGYTF; DNA: TGTGCCAGCAGCCAAGACGTTTCTACCTCGGGGGGAGGCTACACCTTC
D: TRBD2; size: .; V: TRBV7-9; J: TRBJ2-5; CDR3: CASSVGAGGSQETQYF; DNA: TGTGCCAGCAGCGTTGGGGCGGGAGGGAGCCAAGAGACCCAGTACTTC
D: TRBD2; size: .; V: TRBV7-9; J: TRBJ2-7; CDR3: CASSLSFTSGYSYEQYF; DNA: TGTGCCAGCAGCTTATCGTTTACTAGCGGATACTCCTACGAGCAGTACTTC
D: TRBD2; size: .; V: TRBV7-3; J: TRBJ2-2; CDR3: CASSPAGLQNTGELFF; DNA: TGTGCCAGCAGCCCCGCGGGACTACAAAACACCGGGGAGCTGTTTTTT
D: TRBD1; size: once; V: TRBV9; J: TRBJ1-1; CDR3: CASSVRTGGNTEAFF; DNA: TGTGCCAGCAGCGTTCGGACAGGAGGGAACACTGAAGCTTTCTTT
D: .; size: few; V: TRBV7-2; J: TRBJ1-6; CDR3: CASSDVRGTYNSPLHF; DNA: TGTGCCAGCAGCGACGTCCGGGGGACCTATAATTCACCCCTCCACTTT
D: TRBD2; size: .; V: TRBV18; J: TRBJ2-3; CDR3: CASSPFKSGGIDTQYF; DNA: TGTGCCAGCTCACCATTTAAGAGCGGGGGGATAGATACGCAGTATTTT
D: .; size: .; V: TRBV30; J: TRBJ2-1; CDR3: CAWATYNEQFF; DNA: TGTGCCTGGGCCACCTACAATGAGCAGTTCTTC
D: .; size: .; V: TRBV6-5; J: TRBJ1-3; CDR3: CASSQDGASGNTIYF; DNA: TGTGCCAGCAGCCAGGACGGAGCCTCTGGAAACACCATATATTTT
D: .; size: .; V: TRBV28; J: TRBJ1-3; CDR3: CASSIEAAGNTIYF; DNA: TGTGCCAGCAGCATCGAGGCTGCTGGAAACACCATATATTTT
D: .; size: few; V: TRBV11-2; J: TRBJ1-2; CDR3: CASSQGGFLDGYTF; DNA: TGTGCCAGCAGCCAGGGTGGGTTCTTGGATGGCTACACCTTC
D: TRBD1; size: .; V: TRBV7-9; J: TRBJ2-7; CDR3: CASSPGGKGTYEQYF; DNA: TGTGCCAGCAGCCCAGGGGGCAAAGGTACCTACGAGCAGTACTTC
D: .; size: .; V: TRBV12-2; J: TRBJ2-5; CDR3: CASRGKREGWETQYF; DNA: TGTGCAAGTCGCGGCAAGCGGGAGGGCTGGGAGACCCAGTACTTC
D: .; size: few; V: TRBV28; J: TRBJ2-3; CDR3: CASSFNGRGGGDTQYF; DNA: TGTGCCAGCAGTTTCAACGGGAGAGGTGGTGGCGATACGCAGTATTTT